A selection of T cell receptor beta chains follows, all from one sample in a study of blood T cell repertoires in COVID-19. Sequencing was performed with immunoSEQ multiplex PCR; in TCRdb, only in-frame clones are kept and a portion is missing. The sample has about 240,000 clones; nearly 90% are singletons. The sample consisted of peripheral blood. The origin of the receptors is a woman between 25 and 40 years old with acute or convalescent COVID-19. Each CDR3 is given with its conserved first and last residue. Fields, in order: J gene, D gene, V gene, clone size, CDR3 DNA, CDR3 protein. D genes are given only for firm matches. The size entry is marked missing in some rows and otherwise reads once, few, many or a size class.

>TRBJ2-7|TRBD2|TRBV7-9|.
TGTGCCAGCAGCTCTCTGGCGGGAGGAGGGTACGAGCAGTACTTC
CASSSLAGGGYEQYF
>TRBJ2-4|.|TRBV6-2/TRBV6-3|once
TGTGCCAGCAGTTATTTGTCGCGGGGCATTCAGTACTTC
CASSYLSRGIQYF
>TRBJ1-3|TRBD1|TRBV3-1/TRBV3-2|.
TGTGCCAGCAGCTCCAGCCCAGATTGTCCAGGGGGCGAAAACACCATATATTTT
CASSSSPDCPGGENTIYF
>TRBJ2-1|.|TRBV19|.
TGTGCCAGTACATATCAAGGACAGTACAATGAGCAGTTCTTC
CASTYQGQYNEQFF
>TRBJ2-1|TRBD2|TRBV19|once
TGTGCCAGTAGTTTCCAGGGGTCTAGCGGGAGAGATGAGCAGTTCTTC
CASSFQGSSGRDEQFF
>TRBJ1-2|.|TRBV9|.
TGTGCCAGCAGCCCAGACCAGGGCTATGGCTACACCTTC
CASSPDQGYGYTF
>TRBJ1-4|TRBD1|TRBV19|.
TGTGCCAGTAGTAGACGGACAGGGGGTGAAAAACTGTTTTTT
CASSRRTGGEKLFF
>TRBJ2-7|TRBD2|TRBV9|.
TGTGCCAGCAGCGTAGGGGCGGGAGAGGTATACGAGCAGTACTTC
CASSVGAGEVYEQYF
>TRBJ2-7|.|TRBV12-3/TRBV12-4|few
TGTGCCAGCAGTTTAGCCAGGGACCCCGGAGGGCTATTC
CASSLARDPGGLF
>TRBJ2-5|TRBD2|TRBV9|.
TGTGCCAGCAGCTTTCGTCCGGCAGCGGGAAAAGAGACCCAGTACTTC
CASSFRPAAGKETQYF
>TRBJ1-1|.|TRBV19|.
TGTGCCAGTAGTTCCGGCCGGAGCACCAGGAACACTGAAGCTTTCTTT
CASSSGRSTRNTEAFF
>TRBJ1-1|.|TRBV11-3|.
TGTGCCAGCAGCTCGACGACATACAAGGATACTGAAGCTTTCTTT
CASSSTTYKDTEAFF
>TRBJ1-5|TRBD1|TRBV2|.
TGTGCCAGCGCTAAAACAGGGGGCGGCAATCAGCCCCAGCATTTT
CASAKTGGGNQPQHF
>TRBJ1-5|TRBD1|TRBV19|once
TGTGCCAGTAGAGGGACAGGACTCAATCAGCCCCAGCATTTT
CASRGTGLNQPQHF
>TRBJ2-7|TRBD2|TRBV27|.
TGTGCCAGCACCCCACTAGCGGGGACCTACGAGCAGTACTTC
CASTPLAGTYEQYF
>TRBJ1-6|.|TRBV2|.
TGTGCCAGCAGTGAATATGACAGAAAGAATTCACCCCTCCACTTT
CASSEYDRKNSPLHF
>TRBJ2-1|.|TRBV19|.
TGTGCCAGTAGTATTCAGGGCGTTTACAATGAGCAGTTCTTC
CASSIQGVYNEQFF
>TRBJ2-7|TRBD1|TRBV20-1|.
TGCAGTGCTAGTAAATGGACAGGGGGCCCTTACTCCTACGAGCAGTACTTC
CSASKWTGGPYSYEQYF
>TRBJ1-4|TRBD1|TRBV4-1|.
TGCGCCAGCAGCCAAGATCAAGGGACAGGGAGTGAAAAACTGTTTTTT
CASSQDQGTGSEKLFF
>TRBJ2-2|.|TRBV9|few
TGTGCCAGCAGTTGGAGTGGATCCGGGGAGCTGTTTTTT
CASSWSGSGELFF
>TRBJ2-7|.|TRBV7-6|.
TGTGCCAGCAGCTTGGAAGGGGCGAACTCCTACGAGCAGTACTTC
CASSLEGANSYEQYF
>TRBJ2-5|.|TRBV5-1|.
TGCGCCAGACGCACTCCGGCCCGGAGGGACCAAGAGACCCAGTACTTC
CARRTPARRDQETQYF
>TRBJ2-7|TRBD2|TRBV12-5|.
TGTGCTAGTGGCTACAGACTAGCGGGATCCTACGAGCAGTACTTC
CASGYRLAGSYEQYF
>TRBJ2-1|TRBD2|TRBV20-1|.
TGCAGTGCTAGTCTACTAGCGGGAGGGTACAATGAGCAGTTCTTC
CSASLLAGGYNEQFF
>TRBJ2-2|TRBD1|TRBV9|.
TGTGCCAGCAGCGTAGCTCCCGACAGGGGAGGAACCGGGGAGCTGTTTTTT
CASSVAPDRGGTGELFF
>TRBJ1-2|.|TRBV30|.
TGTGCCTGCAGGGGAGCTAACTATGGCTACACCTTC
CACRGANYGYTF
>TRBJ2-1|TRBD2|TRBV24-1|.
TGTGCCACCAGTGACTCGACTAGCGGGAGGTCTGATGAGCAGTTCTTC
CATSDSTSGRSDEQFF
>TRBJ1-6|TRBD1|TRBV19|.
TGTGCCAGTAGGACAGGGGGATCACCCCTCCACTTT
CASRTGGSPLHF
>TRBJ2-2|TRBD1|TRBV19|.
TGTGCCAGTAGTGGGCCGACAGGGATGGCCGGGGAGCTGTTTTTT
CASSGPTGMAGELFF
>TRBJ2-7|TRBD1|TRBV27|.
TGTGCCAGCAGTCACAGGGGGCCTCTGGACGAGCAGTACTTC
CASSHRGPLDEQYF
>TRBJ2-7|TRBD1|TRBV7-2|.
TGTGCCAGCAGCTTGGGGACAGGGGGCGTCAAGTCCTACGAGCAGTACTTC
CASSLGTGGVKSYEQYF
>TRBJ1-2|.|TRBV5-1|.
TGCGCCAGCAGCGGGGGCCTCCTCCCTAACTATGGCTACACCTTC
CASSGGLLPNYGYTF
>TRBJ1-2|TRBD1|TRBV3-1/TRBV3-2|.
TGTGCCAGCAGCCGGGCAGGGACAGGGGGCTATGGCTACACCTTC
CASSRAGTGGYGYTF
>TRBJ2-3|.|TRBV7-9|.
TGTGCCAGCAGCTTTGGGCCCGCAGATACGCAGTATTTT
CASSFGPADTQYF
>TRBJ2-7|.|TRBV30|.
TGTGCCTGGAGAAGAATCGGGACCTACGAGCAGTACTTC
CAWRRIGTYEQYF
>TRBJ2-7|TRBD2|TRBV4-1|.
TGCGCCAGCAAGGCTAGCGGGAGCCCGCAGTACTTC
CASKASGSPQYF
>TRBJ1-2|TRBD1|TRBV30|many
TGTGCCTGGGTGGCAGGGGGTGGCTATGGCTACACCTTC
CAWVAGGGYGYTF
>TRBJ1-4|TRBD1|TRBV9|.
TGTGCCAGCAGCAAACCGACAGGGGCGGGTGAAAAACTGTTTTTT
CASSKPTGAGEKLFF
>TRBJ1-5|.|TRBV9|.
TGTGCCAGCAGCCCGGGCGGGGGGCTTCTTCAGCCCCAGCATTTT
CASSPGGGLLQPQHF
>TRBJ2-5|TRBD1|TRBV27|.
TGTGCCAGCAGTTCGGGACAGGGGTGGACCCAGTACTTC
CASSSGQGWTQYF
>TRBJ2-7|TRBD1|TRBV19|.
TGTGCCAGTAGAGCCGGGACAGGGGACTACGAGCAGTACTTC
CASRAGTGDYEQYF
>TRBJ1-5|.|TRBV5-8|.
TGTGCCAGCAGCTTGGGGACTCTTAGCAATCAGCCCCAGCATTTT
CASSLGTLSNQPQHF
>TRBJ1-6|.|TRBV5-1|.
TGCGCCAGCAGCTCAGCGGACAGCGGGGGAGCCAATAATTCACCCCTCCACTTT
CASSSADSGGANNSPLHF
>TRBJ2-5|TRBD2|TRBV3-1/TRBV3-2|.
TGTGCCAGCAGCCAAGAGCCCGGGGAGGGTGAGACCCAGTACTTC
CASSQEPGEGETQYF
>TRBJ2-2|TRBD1|TRBV19|.
TGTGCCAGTACGTCGTGGGACAGACAAGGGTGGACCGGGGAGCTGTTTTTT
CASTSWDRQGWTGELFF
>TRBJ2-5|TRBD1|TRBV24-1|.
TGTGCCACCAGTGATCACCTGGGACAGGGAAATTCAGAGACCCAGTACTTC
CATSDHLGQGNSETQYF
>TRBJ2-7|TRBD2|TRBV6-2/TRBV6-3|.
TGTGCCAGCAGTCCCGGCCGGGGACTAGCGTTCTCCTACGAGCAGTACTTC
CASSPGRGLAFSYEQYF
>TRBJ1-3|.|TRBV30|few
TGTGCCTGGGACATCGGCGGTGGAAACACCATATATTTT
CAWDIGGGNTIYF
>TRBJ2-7|TRBD2|TRBV7-8|few
TGTGCCAGCAGCTTCCGCGGACTAGCGGGACGGGGCTACGAGCAGTACTTC
CASSFRGLAGRGYEQYF
>TRBJ1-1|TRBD1|TRBV10-3|.
TGTGCCATGGCGCGCGACAGGGGGGCGGACACTGAAGCTTTCTTT
CAMARDRGADTEAFF
>TRBJ2-2|.|TRBV11-2|.
TGTGCCAGCAGCTCCCAGGGGAGAAACACCGGGGAGCTGTTTTTT
CASSSQGRNTGELFF
>TRBJ1-1|.|TRBV9|.
TGTGCCAGCAGCGAAACAATACAGGTAAACACTGAAGCTTTCTTT
CASSETIQVNTEAFF
>TRBJ2-7|TRBD2|TRBV15|.
TGTGCCACCAGCAGAGAGAGGCCACTGGCACTAGCGACCTACGAGCAGTACTTC
CATSRERPLALATYEQYF
>TRBJ2-1|TRBD1|TRBV7-8|.
TGTGCCAGCAGCTTAGTTGCAGGAGCGGACAGGGGCGGGTACTACAATGAGCAGTTCTTC
CASSLVAGADRGGYYNEQFF
>TRBJ2-1|TRBD2|TRBV5-1|.
TGCGCCAGCAGCTCGACACTAGCGGGAGGCCACAATGAGCAGTTCTTC
CASSSTLAGGHNEQFF
>TRBJ1-5|TRBD1|TRBV18|.
TGTGCCAGCTCATCGGGACAGGGACTTGGACAGCCCCAGCATTTT
CASSSGQGLGQPQHF
>TRBJ2-7|.|TRBV30|few
TGTGCCTGGAGCATTGGAGGGGAAATCTACGAGCAGTACTTC
CAWSIGGEIYEQYF
>TRBJ2-1|.|TRBV20-1|few
TGCAGTGCCTCCGGACTTGAGCAGTTCTTC
CSASGLEQFF
>TRBJ1-5|.|TRBV27|once
TGTGCCAGCAGCCCGACAGGTAGCAATCAGCCCCAGCATTTT
CASSPTGSNQPQHF